A selection of T cell receptor beta chains follows, all from one sample in a study of CD8+ T cells in alopecia areata. Clones were read by immunoSEQ multiplex PCR, and TCRdb kept only the in-frame ones, dropping some. The data contain some 120,000 clones, 58% of them singletons. The input for sequencing was CD4+ T cells sorted from blood, taken at week 0. All receptors come from a human donor with alopecia areata. The CDR3 runs from the conserved cysteine through the conserved F or W. The order of the fields is V gene, J gene, D gene, clone size, CDR3 length, CDR3 protein, CDR3 DNA. D genes are given only for firm matches. Clone size is given for some rows only: seen once, a few or many times, or a class if the clone is expanded.

>TRBV4-3|TRBJ1-5|NA|few|16
CASSQDINLGNQPQHF
TGCGCCAGCAGCCAAGATATAAACTTAGGCAATCAGCCCCAGCATTTT
>TRBV11-1|TRBJ2-3|TRBD2|NA|14
CASSFGSGGDTQYF
TGTGCCAGCAGCTTTGGAAGCGGGGGAGATACGCAGTATTTT
>TRBV4-1|TRBJ2-3|NA|NA|10
CASGLDTRYF
TGCGCCAGTGGGTTGGACACACGCTATTTT
>TRBV4-1|TRBJ1-1|TRBD1|NA|15
CASSQGQGRSTEAFF
TGCGCCAGCAGCCAGGGACAGGGTAGGAGCACTGAAGCTTTCTTT
>TRBV7-8|TRBJ2-1|TRBD2|NA|18
CASSPLLAGPTLYNEQFF
TGTGCCAGCAGCCCCCTATTAGCGGGGCCGACACTTTACAATGAGCAGTTCTTC
>TRBV5-1|TRBJ2-5|NA|NA|14
CASNLRDPRETQYF
TGCGCCAGCAATCTTAGGGACCCCAGGGAGACCCAGTACTTC
>TRBV4-3|TRBJ1-2|NA|NA|15
CASSRSTLRYGGYTF
TGCGCCAGCAGCCGATCGACCCTGCGCTATGGGGGCTACACCTTC
>TRBV2|TRBJ2-4|NA|NA|13
CASSDVAEKIQYF
TGTGCCAGCAGTGACGTAGCGGAAAAGATTCAGTACTTC
>TRBV29-1|TRBJ2-5|NA|NA|12
CSGTRGVETQYF
TGCAGCGGGACCAGGGGGGTCGAGACCCAGTACTTC
>TRBV5-4|TRBJ2-2|NA|NA|14
CASSLRTRVGELFF
TGTGCCAGCAGCTTGCGGACCAGGGTCGGGGAGCTGTTTTTT
>TRBV2|TRBJ1-6|NA|NA|13
CASTTAGESPLHF
TGTGCCAGCACCACAGCGGGGGAATCACCCCTCCACTTT
>TRBV5-1|TRBJ2-5|NA|NA|13
CASIREVGETQYF
TGCGCCAGCATAAGGGAAGTAGGAGAGACCCAGTACTTC
>TRBV4-1|TRBJ2-7|NA|NA|14
CASSQEGARNEQYF
TGCGCCAGCAGCCAAGAAGGCGCTAGAAACGAGCAGTACTTC
>TRBV6-4|TRBJ2-2|NA|NA|14
CASSQGPVTGELFF
TGTGCCAGCAGCCAAGGGCCGGTAACCGGGGAGCTGTTTTTT
>TRBV18|TRBJ1-2|NA|NA|16
CASSPRPRSGIYGYTF
TGTGCCAGCTCCCCTCGACCAAGATCGGGGATCTATGGCTACACCTTC
>TRBV28|TRBJ1-4|NA|few|13
CASTNTANEKLFF
TGTGCCAGCACGAATACAGCTAATGAAAAACTGTTTTTT
>TRBV28|TRBJ1-5|NA|NA|15
CASSRQDSGYQPQHF
TGTGCCAGCAGCCGCCAGGACAGTGGCTATCAGCCCCAGCATTTT